This note documents a single TCR beta chain sequence. Its matching antigen is unknown. V was clipped by 2 bases and J by 8 bases, with 18 bases between them. The CDR3 length is 15 residues. Germline-derived CDR1 and CDR2 are MNHEY and SVGAGI. The sample belongs to a study of cytomegalovirus exposure and HLA in healthy donors. Study-level results: The study designated 150 or so TCR beta chains cytomegalovirus-associated.

The repertoire was sequenced with immunoSEQ multiplex PCR; TCRdb's copy has only in-frame clones and lacks some. The sample consists of 100,000 to 150,000 clones, roughly 90% of them appearing once. The receptor was isolated from a man in his thirties or forties in good health and CMV-seronegative. The V and J genes are TRBV6-5 and TRBJ1-1; TRBD1 is a possible D gene (6 bases). The specimen sequenced was PBMCs. This chain's CDR3 is CASSYLDSPLAEAFF. CDR3 bases: TGTGCCAGCAGTTACCTGGACAGTCCCCTTGCGGAAGCTTTCTTT.